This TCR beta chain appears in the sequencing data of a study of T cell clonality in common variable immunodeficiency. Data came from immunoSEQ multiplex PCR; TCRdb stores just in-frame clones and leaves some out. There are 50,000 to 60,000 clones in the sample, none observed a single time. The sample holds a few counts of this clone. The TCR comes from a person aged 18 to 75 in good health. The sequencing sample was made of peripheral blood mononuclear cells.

Partial CDR3 DNA: TGTGCCAGCAAGCGGGCTGCTAATGAAAAA. It encodes CASKRAANEK. In full, the CDR3 is CASKRAANEKLFF. The V call is TRBV2, the J call TRBJ1-4; unclear D gene. The read ends 3 residues early relative to the CDR3; the germline J gene fills the gap. The CDR3 length is 13 residues. Germline V gives CDR1 SNHLY, CDR2 FYNNEI. V lost 7 bases and J 3 bases, leaving 9 bases between the germline ends.